Given below is one T cell receptor beta chain in context. This clone was found a few times. No antigen is known for it. Base qualities are missing; no much larger clone stands one base away. This sample stems from a study of OX40 agonist ivuxolimab in advanced cancers. With regard to the full study: Ivuxolimab was an agonistic, fully human IgG2 monoclonal antibody directed against OX40 (CD134), a costimulatory receptor. Prior anti-PD-1, anti-PD-L1 or anti-CTLA-4 therapy was permitted, and about two fifths of dose-escalation patients had received checkpoint inhibitors. In the dose-escalation cohort, around four fifths of patients were male, and the mean age was 60 years with a range of about 20 to 90. Among the 50 to 55 dose-escalation patients, 19 had hepatocellular carcinoma, approximately 15 melanoma, 9 renal cell carcinoma and 9 head and neck cancer. Peripheral TCRbeta sequencing was intended to test whether TCR sequence diversity was altered and clonal T-cell expansion was caused by ivuxolimab. Partial responses occurred in three dose-escalation patients: two with cutaneous melanoma and one with hepatocellular carcinoma. Intravenous ivuxolimab was administered to patients every 2 weeks at six dose levels: 0.01, 0.1, 0.3, 1.5, 3 and 10 mg/kg. The paper describes the monotherapy dose-escalation part (N of about 52 patients) of the phase I trial of ivuxolimab. Study-level results and caveats: After ivuxolimab, CD8+ T cells had more expanded clones than CD4+ T cells on average. The antigen specificity of the peripheral T cells that underwent clonal expansion was not determined. Clonal expansion of both CD4+ and CD8+ blood T cells was observed from baseline to week 6 at doses 0.1 to 3.0 mg/kg. In the 0.1-3.0 mg/kg groups, partial responders had among the lowest normalized peripheral clonal expansion, particularly in CD8+ T cells. Low levels of normalized T-cell clonal expansion were also shown by some nonresponding patients.

V loses 2 bases, J loses 0 bases, and the germline ends lie 17 bases apart. Spanning cysteine to phenylalanine, the CDR3 consists of 18 amino acids. The CDR3 DNA has 54 bases and is translated from base 1. Per the germline V gene (reference sequence), LNHDA is the CDR1 and SQIVND is the CDR2. The trial excluded patients who had a history of autoimmune disease or who were on systemic immunosuppression. Peripheral blood for TCR sequencing was drawn from every dose cohort at baseline, at cycle 4 day 1 and at cycle 7 day 1. The samples were drawn from a first-in-human, open-label, multicenter phase I dose-escalation trial of ivuxolimab. Adults with locally advanced or metastatic melanoma, renal cell carcinoma, hepatocellular carcinoma or head and neck squamous cell carcinoma were enrolled in the trial. Before TCR sequencing, CD4+ T cells and CD8+ T cells were sorted from peripheral blood as separate populations.

Genomic DNA was extracted from sorted cells for sequencing of the TCRbeta CDR3 region. The immunoSEQ Assay was used to sequence the TCRbeta CDR3 regions. Imported from immuneACCESS, the table was reduced by TCRdb to in-frame sequences with V and J called. These copies leave out some clones; in studies compared against another copy, an unresolved V gene accounts for under half, and the cause of the remainder is not known. The sample table lists about 80,000 clones, around 84% of them with a count of one. The ten largest clones capture around 7% of the sample. The clonotype comes from an adult with an advanced solid tumor such as melanoma, head and neck, liver or kidney cancer. Here the chain combines TRBV19 and TRBJ2-4; no D gene is confidently identified. This specimen was CD4+ or CD8+ T cells sorted from blood, taken in a trial of the OX40 agonist ivuxolimab. The nucleotides read TGTGCCAGTAGTATAATCCCTCGCAACCCCGTAGCCAAAAACATTCAGTACTTC. It translates to CASSIIPRNPVAKNIQYF.